This entry lists 29 T cell receptor beta chains sequenced from one sample in a study of shared clonotypes between healthy human individuals. Profiled with immunoSEQ multiplex PCR; TCRdb holds only in-frame clones, not every one. Among millions of clones listed, around 96% were seen once. CD45RO-negative, CCR7-selected cells formed the naive CD8 fraction, which excluded terminally differentiated effector memory CD45RA+ cells. Material: naive CD8+ T cells sorted from blood. These receptors were collected from a man aged 18-30 years in good health.

This chain connects TRBV6-5 to TRBJ1-1; TRBD1 might be the D (6 bases). The ends were cut back, 8 bases at V and 4 bases at J, with 14 bases in the middle. The germline CDR1 and CDR2 sequences are MNHEY and SVGAGI. The CDR3 runs to 13 residues. CDR3 loop: CASGQGFGTEAFF. In DNA form, the CDR3 reads TGTGCCAGCGGCCAGGGGTTTGGCACTGAAGCTTTCTTT.

V usage is TRBV5-6 and J usage is TRBJ1-6; TRBD1 is a possible D gene (6 bases). The CDR3 has 17 residues. V lost 3 bases and J 0 bases, leaving 13 bases between the germline ends. Germline lookup yields CDR1 SGHDT and CDR2 YYEEEE. The CDR3 nucleotides read TGTGCCAGCAGCTCGGAGGGGGGATTCTCCTATAATTCACCCCTCCACTTT. Its protein product is CASSSEGGFSYNSPLHF.

J is TRBJ2-4 and V is TRBV6-6; weak D call: TRBD1 (6 bases). Germline V lookup: CDR1 MNHNY, CDR2 SVGAGI (reference sequence). The CDR3 runs to 16 residues. Trimming left V 2 bases short and J 2 bases short, with 13 bases between. The CDR3 coding sequence is TGTGCCAGCAGTTACGGGCAGGGGTTACCCAAAAACATTCAGTACTTC. Amino acid sequence: CASSYGQGLPKNIQYF.

The genes are TRBV7-8 and TRBJ2-3; D not certain. This CDR3 contains 14 residues. Trimming shortened V by 0 bases and J by 1 base, and 5 bases separated the two germline ends. Germline V gives CDR1 SGHVS, CDR2 FQNEAQ. The CDR3 spells CASSLAVGTDTQYF. The CDR3 DNA follows: TGTGCCAGCAGCTTAGCGGTAGGCACAGATACGCAGTATTTT. The full variable domain, rest sourced from reference TRBV7-8 and TRBJ2-3, is GAGVSQSPRYKVAKRGQDVALRCDPISGHVSLFWYQQALGQGPEFLTYFQNEAQLDKSGLPSDRFFAERPEGSVSTLKIQRTQQEDSAVYLCASSLAVGTDTQYFGPGTRLTVL.

The genes are TRBV5-4 and TRBJ2-5, with D tentatively TRBD1 (6 bases). Trimming removed 2 bases at V and 4 bases at J, with 12 bases between. This CDR3 comprises 14 residues. Germline CDR1 SGHNT, CDR2 YYREEE (reference sequence). The CDR3 spells CASSFVGAGETQYF. CDR3 bases: TGTGCCAGCAGCTTCGTGGGGGCTGGAGAGACCCAGTACTTC.

The table lists this clone with a count of one. V and J are TRBV29-1 and TRBJ2-3; 11 nucleotides agree with TRBD2. Germline V CDR1 and CDR2: SQVTM, ANQGSEA. The CDR3 is 14 residues long. After removal of 1 base from V and 7 bases from J, the junction contained 4 bases not matched to a gene. CDR3 sequence (DNA): TGCAGCGTTGAAGGACTAGCGGGGCACTATACGCAGTATTTT. As protein: CSVEGLAGHYTQYF.

V gene TRBV4-3 combines with J gene TRBJ2-7, with 9 bases fitting TRBD1. CDR3 length: 16 residues. Trimming removed 0 bases from V and 4 bases from J; junction bases left unmatched: 7. CDR1 and CDR2 from the germline V gene are LGHNA and YSLEER. The CDR3 DNA reads as TGCGCCAGCAGCCAAGATCTGGGGACAGGGCGGTACGAGCAGTACTTC. This sequence encodes CASSQDLGTGRYEQYF.

The rearrangement joins TRBV30 to TRBJ1-1; D ambiguous. Trimming took off 8 bases at V and 0 bases at J, with 10 bases between the two ends. The CDR3 loop spans 12 amino acids. The germline V gene encodes CDR1 GTSNPN and CDR2 SVGIG (reference sequence). The CDR3 here is CASRGMNTEAFF. The CDR3 nucleotides are TGTGCCAGTCGCGGTATGAACACTGAAGCTTTCTTT.

The chain couples TRBV6-1 to TRBJ2-7, with D perhaps matching TRBD1 (6 bases). Germline values: CDR1 MNHNS, CDR2 SASEGT. V lost 6 bases and J 1 base, leaving 10 bases between the germline ends. The CDR3 sequence is 13 residues long. CDR3 amino acids: CASSNRASYEQYF. Here the CDR3 DNA reads TGTGCCAGCAGCAACAGGGCATCCTACGAGCAGTACTTC.

The gene calls are TRBV7-8 and TRBJ2-7; 10 bases are shared with TRBD2. The V gene end was trimmed by 5 bases and the J gene end by 0 bases; junction bases not matched to a gene: 4. Germline lookup yields CDR1 SGHVS and CDR2 FQNEAQ. The CDR3 sequence is 15 residues long. CDR3 in amino acids: CASSMGLASSYEQYF. The CDR3 bases are TGTGCCAGCAGCATGGGACTAGCGAGCTCCTACGAGCAGTACTTC.

The rearrangement links TRBV7-3 to TRBJ2-1, with TRBD1 identical over 8 bases. The ends lost 5 bases at V and 9 bases at J; junction bases unmatched: 9. CDR3 length equals 14 residues. Germline V lookup: CDR1 SGHTA, CDR2 FQGTGA. CDR3 residues: CASSPGQGLGEQFF. The CDR3 DNA follows: TGTGCCAGCAGCCCAGGACAGGGTCTAGGTGAGCAGTTCTTC. Full variable domain (remainder filled in from reference TRBV7-3 and TRBJ2-1): GAGVSQTPSNKVTEKGKYVELRCDPISGHTALYWYRQSLGQGPEFLIYFQGTGAADDSGLPNDRFFAVRPEGSVSTLKIQRTERGDSAVYLCASSPGQGLGEQFFGPGTRLTVL.

The chain is built from TRBV5-1 and TRBJ2-7; tentatively, D is TRBD1 (6 bases). CDR1 is SGHRS and CDR2 is YFSETQ in the germline V gene. V was cut by 2 bases and J by 6 bases, with 12 bases left in between. The length of the CDR3 is 13 residues. The CDR3 DNA is TGCGCCAGCAGCTTAGCAGGGGCTGCCGAGCAGTACTTC. It codes for CASSLAGAAEQYF.

Turning to this clone: Other DNA sequences from this sample encode an identical CDR3 as well. This chain links TRBV7-9 with TRBJ1-5; D call uncertain. With 1 base removed from V and 1 base from J, the gap between germline ends came to 5 bases. Germline CDR1 is SEHNR and CDR2 is FQNEAQ (reference sequence). This CDR3 contains 14 residues. Written as DNA, the CDR3 is TGTGCCAGCAGCTTAGACGGAAGCAATCAGCCCCAGCATTTT. It codes for CASSLDGSNQPQHF.

This clone was recorded only once. This chain connects TRBV7-6 to TRBJ1-2; D ambiguous. This CDR3 has 15 amino acids. V was shortened by 1 base and J by 6 bases, with 15 bases between the two germline ends. Germline CDR1 reads SGHVS; CDR2 reads FNYEAQ. CDR3 loop: CASSLVPEGGHGYTF. For the CDR3, the DNA is TGTGCCAGCAGCTTAGTTCCGGAGGGTGGACATGGCTACACCTTC. The variable domain in full, completed from reference TRBV7-6 and TRBJ1-2, reads GAGVSQSPRYKVTKRGQDVALRCDPISGHVSLYWYRQALGQGPEFLTYFNYEAQQDKSGLPNDRFSAERPEGSISTLTIQRTEQRDSAMYRCASSLVPEGGHGYTFGSGTRLTVV.

Here the CDR3 DNA reads TGCGCCAGCAGCTTGGGACAGGGACCCCTTGACTATGGCTACACCTTC. As protein: CASSLGQGPLDYGYTF. The chain couples TRBV5-1 to TRBJ1-2; 7 positions match TRBD1. CDR3 length: 16 residues. The trim removed 0 bases at V and 3 bases at J, leaving 8 bases unmatched. CDR1 and CDR2 from the germline V gene are SGHRS and YFSETQ.

This clone was picked up one time. The V gene is TRBV9, the J gene TRBJ2-2; D is possibly TRBD2 (6 bases). The CDR3 has 15 amino acids. V lost 5 bases to trimming and J lost 1 base, with 12 bases between them. Germline CDR1 is SGDLS and CDR2 is YYNGEE. The CDR3 DNA sequence: TGTGCCAGCAGTTCCTTGGGGGGGAACACCGGGGAGCTGTTTTTT. It translates to CASSSLGGNTGELFF.

V and J are TRBV2 and TRBJ2-7; D may be TRBD1 (5 bases). Germline-derived CDR1 and CDR2 are SNHLY and FYNNEI. This CDR3 has 15 residues. Trimming pared 2 bases from V and 5 bases from J, leaving 16 bases between. The CDR3 nucleotides read TGTGCCAGCAGTGAAAGTAGGGGTTGGGGTAACGAGCAGTACTTC. Its protein is CASSESRGWGNEQYF.

The CDR3 is CASSLLAGGPSSYEQYF. The CDR3 DNA reads as TGTGCCAGCAGCTTATTGGCGGGAGGCCCTAGCTCCTACGAGCAGTACTTC. The chain couples TRBV7-9 to TRBJ2-7; 8 positions agree with TRBD2. Unmatched junction bases numbered 9, after V lost 2 bases and J lost 0 bases. This CDR3 spans 17 amino acids. Germline V gives CDR1 SEHNR, CDR2 FQNEAQ (reference sequence).

This clone was detected only a few times. V and J are TRBV25-1 and TRBJ2-2, with no clear D. This CDR3 is built from 14 residues. V gave up 1 base and J gave up 6 bases, with 9 bases separating them. CDR1 and CDR2 (germline): MGHDK, SYGVNS. The CDR3 coding sequence is TGTGCCAGCAGTGAATGGGGTGGGGCCGGGGAGCTGTTTTTT. Translation: CASSEWGGAGELFF.

The chain is built from TRBV29-1 and TRBJ2-2; D gene ambiguous. CDR3 length: 13 residues. The germline V and J ends were trimmed by 8 bases and 1 base, with 11 bases remaining between them. The germline gives CDR1 SQVTM, CDR2 ANQGSEA. This CDR3 reads CSFRTVNTGELFF. For the CDR3, the DNA is TGCAGCTTCCGTACCGTGAACACCGGGGAGCTGTTTTTT.

J is TRBJ2-5 and V is TRBV4-1, with D unresolved. CDR1 is MGHRA, CDR2 YSYEKL, per germline. V lost 5 bases and J lost 2, with 12 bases in between. This CDR3 is built from 14 residues. CDR3 nucleotides: TGCGCCAGCAGCGAACCGGACGGGCAAGAGACCCAGTACTTC. This sequence encodes CASSEPDGQETQYF.

The CDR3 sequence: CAWSAYGSEQYF. The CDR3 DNA reads TGTGCCTGGAGTGCCTATGGGAGCGAGCAGTACTTC. This chain joins TRBV30 and TRBJ2-7, with a tentative D call TRBD2 (5 bases). Trimming left V 1 base short and J 6 bases short, with 10 bases between. The germline V gene has CDR1 GTSNPN and CDR2 SVGIG (reference sequence). There are 12 residues in the CDR3.

This chain joins TRBV2 and TRBJ2-7, with 9 nucleotides matching TRBD1. The CDR3 has 15 amino acids. CDR1 and CDR2 (germline): SNHLY, FYNNEI. V shed 1 base and J 6 bases; nucleotides not matched to a gene: 7. DNA for the CDR3: TGTGCCAGCAGTGAAGGGACAGGGGTATTCCTCGAGCAGTACTTC. Protein sequence: CASSEGTGVFLEQYF.

The rearrangement joins TRBV5-1 to TRBJ2-2; 7 bases fit TRBD2. Trimming took 4 bases from V and 0 from J; bases not matched to a gene: 3. CDR3 length: 15 residues. Germline CDR1 is SGHRS and CDR2 is YFSETQ. CDR3 residues: CASSHGLANTGELFF. The DNA for the CDR3 is TGCGCCAGCAGCCACGGACTAGCGAACACCGGGGAGCTGTTTTTT.

In this sample, this clone turned up once. V gene TRBV5-6 combines with J gene TRBJ2-5, with a weak D call TRBD2 (5 bases). The length of the CDR3 is 13 residues. The germline V gene encodes CDR1 SGHDT and CDR2 YYEEEE. V was trimmed by 4 bases and J by 5 bases, leaving 12 bases between them. The CDR3 loop is CASSPGGGETQYF. The CDR3 DNA is TGTGCCAGCAGCCCCGGAGGTGGTGAGACCCAGTACTTC.

The chain has TRBV27 and TRBJ2-7; 9 bases align to TRBD1. Germline assignment: CDR1 MNHEY and CDR2 SMNVEV (reference sequence). J was trimmed by 4 bases and V by 2 bases; bases with no gene match: 18. CDR3 length: 19 residues. CDR3 sequence: CASSLKTGTGSFLPYEQYF. The CDR3 DNA is TGTGCCAGCAGTTTAAAAACCGGGACAGGGAGTTTCCTCCCTTACGAGCAGTACTTC.

This sequence joins TRBV2 and TRBJ1-2; a possible D gene is TRBD1 (6 bases). The CDR3 loop spans 16 amino acids. In germline, CDR1 is SNHLY, CDR2 FYNNEI. The ends were cut back, 7 bases at V and 3 bases at J, with 21 bases in the middle. DNA for the CDR3: TGTGCCAGCACGGTCTCGTTAGAGGGGGGTGACTATGGCTACACCTTC. Translating it yields CASTVSLEGGDYGYTF.

Of note for this clone: The same CDR3 is also encoded by other DNA sequences in this sample. The chain couples TRBV7-6 to TRBJ2-7, with 11 positions matching TRBD1. The CDR3 contains 14 residues. Per germline, CDR1 SGHVS and CDR2 FNYEAQ. The J segment lost 4 bases and the V segment lost 5 bases, leaving 4 bases of the junction unmatched. The CDR3 bases are TGTGCCAGCAGCCCAGGACAGGGGGCGTACGAGCAGTACTTC. It codes for CASSPGQGAYEQYF.

This clone was found once. The genes are TRBV11-2 and TRBJ1-2; D is uncertain. Germline V lookup: CDR1 SGHAT, CDR2 FQNNGV. The CDR3 loop spans 14 amino acids. The V end lost 0 bases, the J end lost 4 bases, and 9 bases lay between the germline ends. The CDR3 loop is CASSLDGPTYGYTF. CDR3 in DNA: TGTGCCAGCAGCTTAGACGGGCCCACCTATGGCTACACCTTC.